The 9 T cell receptor beta chains given below trace back to one sample, sequenced in a study of shared clonotypes between healthy human individuals. Method: immunoSEQ multiplex PCR; TCRdb's copy keeps in-frame clones and lacks some. This table holds about 2.2 million clones, 90% to 95% found once. Naive CD8 cells lacked CD45RO, underwent positive selection for CCR7 and left out terminally differentiated effector memory CD45RA+ cells. Sequenced: naive CD8+ T cells from PBMCs. These receptors came from a man between 18 and 35 years old in good health. Some clones in this sample may be carry-over from other donors' samples.

The V gene is TRBV4-1, the J gene TRBJ2-7; 11 bases fit TRBD2. Germline trimming cut 10 bases from V and 6 bases from J; bases unmatched to any gene: 14. Germline V CDR1 and CDR2: MGHRA, YSYEKL. The CDR3 consists of 15 residues. The CDR3 DNA reads as TGCGCCACCGCAGCACAACTAGCGGGGGAGGGCGAGCAGTACTTC. This gives the protein CATAAQLAGEGEQYF.

The chain carries TRBV27 and TRBJ2-7; TRBD1 is a possible D gene (6 bases). Germline V CDR1 and CDR2: MNHEY, SMNVEV (reference sequence). V dropped 3 bases and J dropped 3 bases, with 9 bases sitting between them. The CDR3 has 13 residues. CDR3: CASSFEGGYEQYF. In nucleotides, the CDR3 is TGTGCCAGCAGTTTCGAAGGGGGCTACGAGCAGTACTTC.

J is TRBJ2-1 and V is TRBV11-2, with TRBD2 matching over 7 bases. Germline assignment: CDR1 SGHAT and CDR2 FQNNGV. This CDR3 has 18 amino acids. J lost 1 base, V lost 1 base, and 10 bases had no gene match. CDR3 protein: CASSLGPAGVGSYNEQFF. The CDR3 coding sequence is TGTGCCAGCAGCTTAGGCCCCGCGGGGGTCGGATCCTACAATGAGCAGTTCTTC.

The chain combines TRBV6-1 with TRBJ1-3; D call uncertain. Per germline, CDR1 MNHNS and CDR2 SASEGT. The CDR3 length is 15 residues. Trimming removed 5 bases at V and 2 bases at J, with 13 bases between. In DNA, the CDR3 is TGTGCCAGCAGTCTACGGAAAGCGGCTGGAAACACCATATATTTT. It yields the protein CASSLRKAAGNTIYF.

In the case of this clone: Other DNA sequences within the sample encode an identical CDR3. The chain links TRBV6-5 to TRBJ2-7; no clear D. Germline CDR1 MNHEY, CDR2 SVGAGI. The length of the CDR3 is 13 residues. The V end was cut by 2 bases, the J end by 3 bases, with 8 bases between. The CDR3 coding sequence is TGTGCCAGCAGTTACGGCCAGTACTACGAGCAGTACTTC. It codes for CASSYGQYYEQYF.

The gene calls are TRBV29-1 and TRBJ2-5; no firm D call. The J call could be wrong; TRBJ2-7 is a better fit for the DNA end. The CDR3 is 14 amino acids. Germline V gene lookup returns CDR1 SQVTM and CDR2 ANQGSEA. This CDR3 reads CSVEDPSRLYEQYF. CDR3 DNA: TGCAGCGTTGAAGACCCCAGCAGGCTCTACGAGCAGTACTTC.

The chain has TRBV19 and TRBJ1-1; tentatively, D is TRBD1 (6 bases). Germline V gene lookup returns CDR1 LNHDA and CDR2 SQIVND (reference sequence). CDR3 length: 15 amino acids. Trimming took off 1 base at V and 1 base at J, with 10 bases between the two ends. CDR3 loop: CASSIGGGWNTEAFF. The CDR3 coding sequence is TGTGCCAGTAGTATAGGTGGGGGCTGGAACACTGAAGCTTTCTTT.

The V and J genes are TRBV9 and TRBJ2-3, with D unclear. Germline V gene sequence: CDR1 SGDLS, CDR2 YYNGEE. The ends were cut back, 0 bases at V and 2 bases at J, with 10 bases in the middle. This CDR3 is 15 amino acids long. The CDR3 loop is CASSVGDISTDTQYF. CDR3 bases: TGTGCCAGCAGCGTAGGTGACATCTCCACAGATACGCAGTATTTT.

This clone was counted between two and nine times. The CDR3 loop reads CASSLFTQPQHF. CDR3 nucleotides: TGTGCCAGCAGTTTATTCACGCAGCCCCAGCATTTT. This chain connects TRBV28 to TRBJ1-5; D gene ambiguous. Germline V gives CDR1 MDHEN, CDR2 SYDVKM. Trimming removed 1 base at V and 7 bases at J, with 5 bases between. The length of the CDR3 is 12 residues.